Described below is a single TCR beta chain sequence and its context. This sample includes further DNA sequences coding for the same CDR3. The protocol was immunoSEQ multiplex PCR, while the TCRdb copy is restricted to in-frame clones and leaves out a portion. The data hold roughly 230,000 clones, with approximately 80% observed a single time. The sample is drawn from a study of blood T cell repertoires in COVID-19. Overall study: COVID-19 samples from acute and convalescent phases originated in the United States, Italy and Spain. T cells, B-cell-depleted T cells, or PBMCs supplied cDNA or gDNA.

Between the trimmed V and J ends, which lost 0 bases and 5 bases, there was a span of 17 bases. In germline, CDR1 is MGHRA, CDR2 YSYEKL. The CDR3 consists of 17 residues. The TCR sequence derives from a woman aged 45-65 years with acute or convalescent COVID-19. Sequencing was done on a sample of peripheral blood. V and J are TRBV4-1 and TRBJ2-1, with D possibly matching TRBD1 (6 bases). The CDR3 bases are TGCGCCAGCAGCCAAGATCCGGGGCAGGGGCTTAACAATGAGCAGTTCTTC. This codes for CASSQDPGQGLNNEQFF.